This TCR beta chain was retrieved from a study of Ad26.COV2.S vaccination and SARS-CoV-2 variants (dated by TCRdb to 2020 to 2023). As for the study more broadly: Sequencing of the TCRbeta repertoire served to evaluate the specificity and breadth of SARS-CoV-2-reactive T cell receptors following Ad26.COV2.S vaccination. A total of approximately 30 samples were included in the TCR-sequenced set, comprising about 20 Ad26.COV2.S vaccine recipients, 5 placebo recipients and 8 SARS-CoV-2 convalescent individuals.

Per the publication, the time point label means: individuals recovered from natural SARS-CoV-2 infection. Overall study outcomes, separate from this receptor: Substantial breadth of spike-specific CD8+ and CD4+ T cell responses was reported after vaccination. Vaccine and placebo recipients had similar non-spike TCR breadth, a finding consistent with the vaccine containing only spike. Compared with placebo recipients, Ad26.COV2.S recipients showed higher spike-specific TCR breadth (P = 0.0014). The authors noted that the TCR breadth and depth analyses may have underestimated total T cell responses.

The immunoSEQ Assay was used to sequence TCRbeta CDR3 regions. After extraction, genomic DNA underwent amplification by bias-controlled multiplex PCR, followed by high-throughput sequencing. The authors processed their data as follows. Collapsing and filtering of sequences were performed to quantify the absolute abundance of each unique TCRbeta CDR3 region. T cell fraction was estimated by normalization of TCRbeta template counts to usable DNA, with usable DNA being measured through amplification of reference genes present in all nucleated cells. Repertoire TCRs were annotated as SARS-CoV-2-specific when V gene, CDR3 amino acid sequence and J gene were exactly matched to a known reactive TCR set. The reference SARS-CoV-2 TCR set was obtained from MIRA and was filtered for enrichment in COVID-19-positive ImmuneCODE repertoires, whereby public or cross-reactive TCRs were removed. Using the MIRA antigens, annotated TCRs were further analysed by specific ORF or by position within an ORF. Breadth was defined as annotated unique rearrangements over total unique productive rearrangements; depth was the summed frequency of those rearrangements. TCR breadth was compared between groups using two-sided Wilcoxon rank-sum tests. Sourced from immuneACCESS, this table was stored by TCRdb with only in-frame sequences that have V and J called. A share of the clones is absent; for the studies checked, an unresolved V gene accounts for under half, and the remainder has no known explanation. That table is the source of V, J and clone size, and D and trimming were worked out from the DNA. Present in this sample are about 140,000 clones, 75% to 90% of which were seen just once. Of the sample, about 5% falls within the top ten clones.

CDR1 and CDR2, per the germline V gene, are MDHEN and SYDVKM. From cysteine to phenylalanine, the CDR3 is 13 amino acids long. Of all the DNA, just the CDR3 is kept, 39 bases in frame from base 1. Trimming takes 6 bases from V and 2 bases from J, and the germline ends sit 11 bases apart. Note on this clone: The antigen it binds to is not known. Per-base quality was not reported, and no clone a single base away is much larger than it.

The specimen comprised peripheral blood, sampled after recovery from COVID-19. The sequence joins TRBV28 to TRBJ2-7; the D gene is possibly TRBD1 or TRBD2, each agreeing over 5 bases. This clonotype originated in a human donor who had recovered from COVID-19. The nucleotides are TGTGCCAGCAGCGGGACGTTGACCTACGAGCAGTACTTC. Its translation reads: CASSGTLTYEQYF.